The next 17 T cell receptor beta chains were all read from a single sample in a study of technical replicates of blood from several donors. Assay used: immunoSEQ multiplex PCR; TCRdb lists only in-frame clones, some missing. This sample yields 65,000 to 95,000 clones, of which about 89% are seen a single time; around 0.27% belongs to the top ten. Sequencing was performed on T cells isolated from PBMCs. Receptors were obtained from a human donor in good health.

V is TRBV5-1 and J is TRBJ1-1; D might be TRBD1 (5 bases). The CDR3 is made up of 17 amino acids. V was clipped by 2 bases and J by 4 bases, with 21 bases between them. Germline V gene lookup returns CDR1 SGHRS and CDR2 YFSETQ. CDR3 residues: CASSFRQRAGGTTEAFF. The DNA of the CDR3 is TGCGCCAGCAGCTTCCGACAGCGAGCGGGGGGTACCACTGAAGCTTTCTTT.

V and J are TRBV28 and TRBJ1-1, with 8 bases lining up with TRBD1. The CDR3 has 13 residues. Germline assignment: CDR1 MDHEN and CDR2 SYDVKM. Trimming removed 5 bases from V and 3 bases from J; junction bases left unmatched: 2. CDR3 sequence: CASSLQGDTEAFF. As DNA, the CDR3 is TGTGCCAGCAGTCTACAGGGGGACACTGAAGCTTTCTTT.

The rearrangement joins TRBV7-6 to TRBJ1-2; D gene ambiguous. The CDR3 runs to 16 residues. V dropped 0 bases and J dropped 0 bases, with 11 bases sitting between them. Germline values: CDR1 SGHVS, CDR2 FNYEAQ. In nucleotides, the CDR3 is TGTGCCAGCAGCTTAGCTAATGCAGGATCTAACTATGGCTACACCTTC. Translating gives CASSLANAGSNYGYTF.

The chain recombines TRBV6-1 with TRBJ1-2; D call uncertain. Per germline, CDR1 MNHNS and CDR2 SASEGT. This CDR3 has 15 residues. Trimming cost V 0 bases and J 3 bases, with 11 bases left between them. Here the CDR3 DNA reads TGTGCCAGCAGTGAAGCGATCAGAACCCACTATGGCTACACCTTC. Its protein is CASSEAIRTHYGYTF.

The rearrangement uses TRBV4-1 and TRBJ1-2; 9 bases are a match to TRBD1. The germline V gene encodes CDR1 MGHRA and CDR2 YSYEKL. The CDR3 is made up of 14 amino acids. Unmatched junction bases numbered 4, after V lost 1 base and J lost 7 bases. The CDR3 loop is CASSQGTGVSGYTF. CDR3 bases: TGCGCCAGCAGCCAAGGGACAGGGGTTAGTGGCTACACCTTC.

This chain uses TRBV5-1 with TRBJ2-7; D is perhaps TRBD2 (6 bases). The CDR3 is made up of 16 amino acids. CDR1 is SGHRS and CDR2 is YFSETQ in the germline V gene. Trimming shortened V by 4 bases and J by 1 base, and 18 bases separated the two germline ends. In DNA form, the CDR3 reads TGCGCCAGCAGCGCCCGGAGGGGCGGGGTTTCCTACGAGCAGTACTTC. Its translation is CASSARRGGVSYEQYF.

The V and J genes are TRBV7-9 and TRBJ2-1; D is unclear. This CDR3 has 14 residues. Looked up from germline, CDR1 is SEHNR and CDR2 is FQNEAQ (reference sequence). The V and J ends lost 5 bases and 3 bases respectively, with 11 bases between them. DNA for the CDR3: TGTGCCAGCAGCCAATTAAAGCTCTACAATGAGCAGTTCTTC. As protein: CASSQLKLYNEQFF.

CDR3 nucleotides: TGTGCCAGCAGCCCTAGGGGGGGCCTGAACTATGGCTACACCTTC. Residues: CASSPRGGLNYGYTF. This chain connects TRBV5-6 to TRBJ1-2; tentatively, D is TRBD1 (6 bases). V lost 4 bases and J lost 2, with 15 bases in between. In germline, CDR1 is SGHDT, CDR2 YYEEEE. The CDR3 is made up of 15 amino acids.

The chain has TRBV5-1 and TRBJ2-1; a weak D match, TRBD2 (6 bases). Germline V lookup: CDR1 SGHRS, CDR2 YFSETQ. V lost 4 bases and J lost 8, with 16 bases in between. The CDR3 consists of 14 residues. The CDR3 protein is CASSPGTLLDEQFF. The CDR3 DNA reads TGCGCCAGCAGCCCCGGGACTCTCTTGGATGAGCAGTTCTTC.

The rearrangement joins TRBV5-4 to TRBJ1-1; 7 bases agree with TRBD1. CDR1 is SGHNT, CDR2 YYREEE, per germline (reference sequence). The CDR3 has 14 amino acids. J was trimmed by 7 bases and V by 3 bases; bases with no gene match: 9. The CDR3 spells CASSSRGRAFEAFF. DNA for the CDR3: TGTGCCAGCAGCTCTAGGGGGCGTGCCTTTGAAGCTTTCTTT.

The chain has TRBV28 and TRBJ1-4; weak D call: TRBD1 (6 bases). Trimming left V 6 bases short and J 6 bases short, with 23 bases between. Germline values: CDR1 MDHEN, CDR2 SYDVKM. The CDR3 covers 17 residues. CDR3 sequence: CASSKRGDKQGDEKLFF. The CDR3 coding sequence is TGTGCCAGCAGCAAAAGAGGAGATAAACAGGGAGATGAAAAACTGTTTTTT.

Here the CDR3 reads CASSLLRGGGATDTQYF. The CDR3 DNA reads as TGTGCCAGCAGCTTACTTAGGGGCGGGGGGGCCACAGATACGCAGTATTTT. The gene calls are TRBV7-9 and TRBJ2-3, with TRBD2 identical over 9 bases. V was clipped by 2 bases and J by 2 bases; unmatched bases: 8. Germline CDR1 reads SEHNR; CDR2 reads FQNEAQ (reference sequence). The CDR3 is made up of 17 amino acids. Full variable domain (remainder filled in from reference TRBV7-9 and TRBJ2-3): DTGVSQNPRHKITKRGQNVTFRCDPISEHNRLYWYRQTLGQGPEFLTYFQNEAQLEKSRLLSDRFSAERPKGSFSTLEIQRTEQGDSAMYLCASSLLRGGGATDTQYFGPGTRLTVL.

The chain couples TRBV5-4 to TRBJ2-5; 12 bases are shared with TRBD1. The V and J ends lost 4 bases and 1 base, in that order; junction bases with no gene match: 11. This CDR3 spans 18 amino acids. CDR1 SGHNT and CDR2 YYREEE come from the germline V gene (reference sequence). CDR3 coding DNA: TGTGCCAGCAGCCTGGGGACAGGGGGCACGTCGGGCCAAGAGACCCAGTACTTC. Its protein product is CASSLGTGGTSGQETQYF.

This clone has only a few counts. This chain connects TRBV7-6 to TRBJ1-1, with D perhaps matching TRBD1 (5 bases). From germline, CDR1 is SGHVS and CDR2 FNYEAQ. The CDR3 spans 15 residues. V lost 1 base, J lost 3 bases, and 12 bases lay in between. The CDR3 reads CASSLVPQADTEAFF. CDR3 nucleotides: TGTGCCAGCAGCTTAGTTCCACAGGCGGACACTGAAGCTTTCTTT.

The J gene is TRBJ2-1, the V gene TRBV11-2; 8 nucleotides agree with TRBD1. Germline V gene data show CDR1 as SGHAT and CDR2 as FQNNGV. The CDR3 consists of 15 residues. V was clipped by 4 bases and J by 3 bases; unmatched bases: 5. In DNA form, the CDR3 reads TGTGCCAGCAGCTCTCTACAGGGGGGCTACAATGAGCAGTTCTTC. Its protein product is CASSSLQGGYNEQFF.

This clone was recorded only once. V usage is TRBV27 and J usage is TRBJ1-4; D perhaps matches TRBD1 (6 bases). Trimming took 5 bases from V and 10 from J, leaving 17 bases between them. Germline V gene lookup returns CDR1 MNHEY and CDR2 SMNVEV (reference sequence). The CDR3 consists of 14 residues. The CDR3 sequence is CASSLGAGAGKLFF. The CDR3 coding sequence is TGTGCCAGCAGTCTGGGGGCAGGGGCGGGAAAACTGTTTTTT.

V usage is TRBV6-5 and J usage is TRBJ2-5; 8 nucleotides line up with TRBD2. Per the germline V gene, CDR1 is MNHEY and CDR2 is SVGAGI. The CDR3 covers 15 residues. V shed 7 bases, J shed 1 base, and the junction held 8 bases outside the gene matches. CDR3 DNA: TGTGCCAGCACAAGAGCGGGAGCCTTCCAAGAGACCCAGTACTTC. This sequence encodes CASTRAGAFQETQYF.